The source of this TCR beta chain is a study of cytomegalovirus exposure and HLA in healthy donors. As concerns this clone: Its antigen is undetermined.

This CDR3 has 19 amino acids. Germline CDR1 reads LGHNA; CDR2 reads YSLEER. The J segment lost 5 bases and the V segment lost 1 base, leaving 8 bases of the junction unmatched. Study-level points and caveats: In a later analysis, a missense DCLRE1C variant was linked to TCR beta V- and J-gene trimming. There were several of the most significant clusters that appeared linked to common viral pathogens in a later analysis. A few chains tied to CMV proved CMV antigen-specific in vitro.

Use of 60 Vbeta and 13 Jbeta primers characterized the PCR. The repertoire was sequenced with immunoSEQ multiplex PCR; TCRdb's copy has only in-frame clones and lacks some. This table holds around 67,000 clones, approximately 67% found once. The sample consisted of PBMCs. V gene TRBV4-3 combines with J gene TRBJ2-2; 15 bases align to TRBD2. The clonotype comes from a woman aged 25-40 years in good health and CMV-seronegative. As DNA, the CDR3 is TGCGCCAGCAGCCAAGGAGCTGGACTAGCGGGGGGGCGGACCGGGGAGCTGTTTTTT. Translating gives CASSQGAGLAGGRTGELFF.